This section outlines one T cell receptor (beta chain) sequence together with its context. It has no known antigen specificity. It has no much larger one-base neighbor in the sample; base qualities were not kept. TCRbeta CDR3 regions were amplified from genomic DNA by means of the immunoSEQ Assay, a bias-controlled multiplex PCR. As for the authors' bioinformatics: Nucleated cell counts per sample were estimated from amplification of reference gene primers within the assay. To quantify the absolute abundance of each unique TCRbeta CDR3 rearrangement, sequence reads were collapsed and filtered. Productive Simpson clonality was computed per sample as the square root of Simpson's diversity index over productive rearrangements. TCRdb provides this immuneACCESS table in a form limited to in-frame rearrangements. Some clones are lacking; in checked studies, under half of them reflect an unresolved V gene, and why the rest are absent is not known. D and trimming were read from the DNA, whereas the V and J calls and clone size are those reported in that table. Within this sample are about 160,000 clones, with roughly 84% of them counted one time only. Of the sample, 15% to 20% is held by the ten largest clones.

This entry belongs to a study of blood T cell repertoires in COVID-19 (dated by TCRdb to about 2020). Study-wide context: Collaborator samples came from the United States, Italy and Spain and covered acute and convalescent phases of COVID-19. Samples were obtained from the ongoing ImmuneRACE study (first 160 participants) and from roughly 1,300 subjects provided by 6 global collaborators. The repertoires were released in a freely available public database meant as a resource for research on the immune response to SARS-CoV-2. The prospective study material was composed of cDNA or gDNA derived from T cells, B-cell-depleted T cells, or PBMCs. Where available, HLA class I and class II types were obtained from metadata supplied by the sample provider rather than from assay-based typing. Sample metadata almost always included a de-identified subject ID, COVID-19 status, age in years and sex. Deeply sampled blood TCRbeta repertoires from subjects exposed to, actively infected with, or recovered from COVID-19 were included in the dataset.

On the study overall, not on this receptor specifically: The amount of clinical and demographic metadata varied by source and participant and was provided uncurated.

Participants in the prospective study were aged roughly 18 to 89 years, lived in more than 20 United States geographic areas, and enrolled through a virtual design. In the prospective study, participants were assigned to cohorts based on the clinical history participants reported in a screening survey and a study questionnaire. ImmuneRACE Cohort 3 recovered participants were defined by two consecutive negative NP/OP PCR tests, healthcare professional clearance, or symptom resolution. Mobile phlebotomists in the prospective study collected whole blood, serum and a nasopharyngeal or oropharyngeal swab from every participant. Participants in the prospective study had the option to provide additional blood draws and questionnaires over a 2-month period. Before DNA extraction, prospective study blood samples were shipped either frozen or at room temperature. The sequence was obtained from a man aged 60 to 75 who had recovered from COVID-19. The sample was PBMCs or T cells enriched from blood (not recorded which).

This receptor has the CDR3 CASSQIAGGKETQYF. The DNA reads as follows: TGTGCCAGCAGCCAAATAGCGGGGGGGAAAGAGACCCAGTACTTC. The chain uses TRBV11-3 and TRBJ2-5; the central 11 bases match TRBD2. Trimmed from V: 5 bases; trimmed from J: 3 bases; junction bases lacking a gene match: 5. CDR1 SGHNT and CDR2 YENEEA are derived from the germline V gene. The CDR3 numbers 15 residues from cysteine through phenylalanine. The CDR3 DNA has 45 bases and is translated from base 1.